A selection of T cell receptor beta chains follows, all from one sample in a study of vaccination and CD4 T cells after COVID-19. TCRdb re-called the PCR reads through MiXCR, storing one row per CDR3 protein. The table shows around 18,000 distinct CDR3 sequences, with roughly 48% occurring only once. What these receptors recognize is not known. This sample comprised CD4+ T cells from blood, cultured in vitro, obtained before SARS-CoV-2 vaccination. The receptors come from a human donor who had recovered from COVID-19. The CDR3 runs from the conserved cysteine through the conserved F or W. The D gene is left open where the match is weak. Size values are once, few and many counts, or a class for expanded clones, and some rows have none.

TRBV20-1	-	-	TRBJ2-3	TGCAGTGCTAGCCGCGGGACCACAGATACGCAGTATTTT	CSASRGTTDTQYF
TRBV20-1	few	-	TRBJ2-3	TGCAGTGCTAGAGATTACGGGGGAAGCACAGATACGCAGTATTTT	CSARDYGGSTDTQYF
TRBV6-1	once	TRBD1	TRBJ2-1	TGTGCCAGCAGCCGGACAGGCTCCTACAATGAGCAGTTCTTC	CASSRTGSYNEQFF
TRBV27	-	-	TRBJ2-7	TGTGCCAGCAGTTTAAAGCCGGTGAAACTAACCTACGAGCAGTACTTC	CASSLKPVKLTYEQYF
TRBV6-5	-	TRBD2	TRBJ2-1	TGTGCCAGCAGTTACTCGACTGCGGGAGGGCCCTCAAATGAGCAGTTCTTC	CASSYSTAGGPSNEQFF
TRBV24-1	once	-	TRBJ1-1	TGTGCCACCAGTGATCCAGCAAAAGGGGAGACGAGAGCTTTCTTT	CATSDPAKGETRAFF
TRBV20-1	few	-	TRBJ2-3	TGCAGTGCATCAACCACTAGGACTAGCACAGATACGCAGTATTTT	CSASTTRTSTDTQYF
TRBV28	-	TRBD2	TRBJ2-7	TGTGCCAGCAGTCAAGGTCGGACTAGCCCATCCTACGAGCAGTACTTC	CASSQGRTSPSYEQYF
TRBV4-1	-	TRBD1	TRBJ2-5	TGCGCCAGCAGCCAAGGCTACAGGGGATTGAGGGAGACCCAGTACTTC	CASSQGYRGLRETQYF
TRBV19	-	TRBD2	TRBJ2-2	TGTGCCAGTATCAAGACTAGCGGGAGGGTTCCCACCGGGGAGCTGTTTTTT	CASIKTSGRVPTGELFF
TRBV7-8	-	-	TRBJ2-2	TGTGCCAGCAGCGTCCGACCCACGCGGGAGCTGTTTTTT	CASSVRPTRELFF
TRBV20-1	-	-	TRBJ1-3	TGCAGTGCTAGAGATCCAACCGGGGCCGGAAACACCATATATTTT	CSARDPTGAGNTIYF
TRBV20-1	-	-	TRBJ2-5	TGCAGCGCGAGGGGGTACCAAGAGACCCAGTACTTC	CSARGYQETQYF
TRBV7-6	few	-	TRBJ2-3	TGTGCCAGCAGCCGGAGGGATGGCACAGATACGCAGTATTTT	CASSRRDGTDTQYF
TRBV19	-	-	TRBJ1-6	TGTGCCAGTAGTCTAAGACGGGACCGAGAGTCACCCCTCCACTTT	CASSLRRDRESPLHF